The clone carrying this T cell receptor beta chain was picked up a small number of times. This entry is derived from a study of T cells in Graves' hyperthyroidism and ophthalmopathy. Template material for amplifying TCR beta CDR3 regions consisted of RNA transcripts. First-round RT-PCR of the TCR CDR3 relied on the HTBI primer set. TCRdb itself ran the multiplex PCR reads through MiXCR, one entry per CDR3 protein. The table lists about half a million distinct CDR3 sequences, less than 25% of them singletons, with about 49% in the top ten. In germline, CDR1 is SQVTM, CDR2 ANQGSEA. Trimming removed 6 bases from V and 2 bases from J, with 14 bases in between. The CDR3 runs 13 residues.

The genes are TRBV29-1 and TRBJ2-7; D is possibly TRBD1 (6 bases). This receptor was obtained from a woman aged 65 to 85 with Graves' ophthalmopathy. The sequencing input was blood. CDR3 nucleotides: TGCAGCGTCAGTGGACAGCTTACCTACGAGCAGTACTTC. Translation: CSVSGQLTYEQYF.